The rows below give T cell receptor beta chains drawn from one sample of a study of T cell responses to AZD1222 COVID-19 vaccine. TCRdb's table, derived via immunoSEQ multiplex PCR, lists solely in-frame clones and lacks some. This sample has about 78,000 clones, with about nine tenths found just once. Sequencing was performed on peripheral blood, taken 28 days after the second AZD1222 dose. These receptor sequences come from an adult who received the AZD1222 COVID-19 vaccine. The CDR3 runs from the conserved cysteine through the conserved F or W. D genes are given only for firm matches. Rows may omit the clone size; those that give it use once, few, many or a size class.

V gene	J gene	clone size	D gene	CDR3 protein	CDR3 DNA
TRBV7-9	TRBJ2-2	.	TRBD2	CASSPSGEIGTGELFF	TGTGCCAGCAGTCCAAGCGGGGAAATAGGCACCGGGGAGCTGTTTTTT
TRBV7-8	TRBJ2-7	.	.	CASSLGDSTYEQYF	TGTGCCAGCAGCTTAGGAGACAGTACCTACGAGCAGTACTTC
TRBV19	TRBJ2-3	.	.	CASRGGGTDTQYF	TGTGCCAGTCGAGGCGGCGGCACAGATACGCAGTATTTT
TRBV7-9	TRBJ2-7	.	TRBD2	CASSFGREETYEQYF	TGTGCCAGCAGCTTTGGGAGGGAAGAGACCTACGAGCAGTACTTC
TRBV5-1	TRBJ1-1	.	.	CASSSGQPAEAFF	TGCGCCAGCAGCTCGGGACAACCCGCTGAAGCTTTCTTT
TRBV10-3	TRBJ2-6	.	TRBD1	CAIRSGTGELYSGANVLTF	TGTGCCATCAGATCCGGGACAGGCGAACTTTACTCTGGGGCCAACGTCCTGACTTTC
TRBV30	TRBJ1-2	.	.	CAWGPPGNGYTF	TGTGCCTGGGGCCCCCCAGGGAATGGCTACACCTTC
TRBV5-6	TRBJ2-7	.	.	CASSLDGLDPSYEQYF	TGTGCCAGCAGCTTGGACGGACTGGATCCCTCCTACGAGCAGTACTTC
TRBV7-2	TRBJ1-3	once	.	CASSLGGSGGNTIYF	TGTGCCAGCAGCTTAGGTGGGAGCGGGGGAAACACCATATATTTT
TRBV6-5	TRBJ1-1	.	.	CASSRGDTEAFF	TGTGCCAGCAGTAGGGGCGACACTGAAGCTTTCTTT
TRBV3-1/TRBV3-2	TRBJ2-7	.	.	CASSQDGRTSGYEQYF	TGTGCCAGCAGCCAAGATGGCCGGACCTCTGGGTACGAGCAGTACTTC
TRBV7-2	TRBJ1-1	.	.	CASRPSGGTEAFF	TGTGCCAGCAGGCCGAGTGGGGGGACAGAAGCTTTCTTT
TRBV7-3	TRBJ1-1	.	.	CASSPTSMNTEAFF	TGTGCCAGCAGCCCGACTTCAATGAACACTGAAGCTTTCTTT
TRBV5-5	TRBJ1-5	.	.	CASSLAHSNQPQHF	TGTGCCAGCAGCTTGGCCCATAGCAATCAGCCCCAGCATTTT
TRBV6-5	TRBJ1-1	.	TRBD1	CASSPQGRDTEAFF	TGTGCCAGCAGCCCACAGGGGAGGGACACTGAAGCTTTCTTT
TRBV11-3	TRBJ1-1	.	TRBD1	CASSRQGGTEAFF	TGTGCCAGCAGCAGACAGGGAGGCACTGAAGCTTTCTTT
TRBV6-5	TRBJ1-3	once	.	CASSRRRVDTIYF	TGTGCCAGCAGCCGCCGAAGGGTAGACACCATATATTTT
TRBV11-2	TRBJ2-2	.	.	CASSLWGVGELFF	TGTGCCAGCAGCTTATGGGGTGTCGGGGAGCTGTTTTTT
TRBV5-1	TRBJ1-2	.	.	CASTNMTSGGYTF	TGCGCCAGCACCAATATGACCTCTGGGGGCTACACCTTC
TRBV7-9	TRBJ1-5	.	TRBD1	CASSLETGGGNQPQHF	TGTGCCAGCAGCTTAGAGACAGGGGGCGGCAATCAGCCCCAGCATTTT
TRBV5-1	TRBJ1-5	.	.	CASSLEGTYQPQHF	TGCGCCAGCAGCTTGGAAGGCACCTATCAGCCCCAGCATTTT
TRBV6-1	TRBJ2-7	.	TRBD2	CASSERLAGVLRYF	TGTGCCAGCAGTGAAAGACTAGCGGGAGTTCTCCGGTACTTC
TRBV6-5	TRBJ1-3	.	.	CASAGGPGNTIYF	TGTGCCAGTGCGGGGGGCCCTGGAAACACCATATATTTT
TRBV29-1	TRBJ1-1	.	.	CSVEANRDGEAFF	TGCAGCGTTGAAGCTAACAGGGATGGTGAAGCTTTCTTT
TRBV7-9	TRBJ1-6	.	.	CASSFFGHNSPLHF	TGTGCCAGCAGCTTTTTTGGACACAATTCACCCCTCCACTTT
TRBV3-1/TRBV3-2	TRBJ2-7	.	.	CASGRPGVYEQYF	TGTGCCAGCGGGAGGCCAGGGGTGTACGAGCAGTACTTC
TRBV5-6	TRBJ1-4	.	.	CASRSWDIGEKLFF	TGTGCCAGCAGATCCTGGGACATAGGGGAAAAACTGTTTTTT
TRBV28	TRBJ2-1	once	TRBD2	CASSRTSGRPEQFF	TGTGCCAGCAGTAGGACTAGCGGGAGGCCCGAGCAGTTCTTC
TRBV21-1	TRBJ1-6	.	.	CASSLCGRQNNSPLHF	TGTGCCAGCAGCTTGTGTGGTAGACAGAATAATTCACCCCTCCACTTT
TRBV27	TRBJ2-2	.	.	CASSLGRVRTGELFF	TGTGCCAGCAGTTTAGGCAGGGTCCGGACCGGGGAGCTGTTTTTT